What follows describes a single TCR beta chain. What it binds is not known. This entry belongs to a study of T cell responses to AZD1222 COVID-19 vaccine. On the study more broadly: Pooled in the analysis were second doses at about 4 or about 12 weeks. Study observations and caveats: Rises in breadth and depth of Spike-specific TCRs came after two AZD1222 doses. Nearly half of unique spike-specific TCRs reportedly avoided B.1.351 and B.1.1.7 mutated regions. Clonal diversity was possibly underestimated, and white British individuals and females predominated among donors.

This table comes from immunoSEQ multiplex PCR, and its TCRdb copy is limited to in-frame clones, with some not included. The sample consists of around 150,000 clones, over 85% of them appearing once. The V and J ends lost 4 bases and 2 bases, in that order; junction bases with no gene match: 7. This CDR3 comprises 16 residues. In germline, CDR1 is SGHKS, CDR2 YYEKEE (reference sequence). Sequenced here: peripheral blood, sampled on day 0 of AZD1222 vaccination. The TCR sequence derives from an adult in good health. The V and J genes are TRBV5-5 and TRBJ2-7, with TRBD2 identical over 12 bases. This CDR3 is CASSPILAGGPYEQYF. Here the CDR3 DNA reads TGTGCCAGCAGCCCAATTCTAGCGGGGGGGCCCTACGAGCAGTACTTC.